This TCR beta chain stems from a study of OX40 agonist ivuxolimab in advanced cancers. In terms of the full investigation: The costimulatory receptor OX40 (CD134) was targeted by ivuxolimab, a fully human IgG2 agonistic monoclonal antibody. In the dose-escalation cohort, more than 75% of patients were male, and the mean age was around 60 years, with a range of roughly 23 to 85. Patients were allowed to have had prior anti-PD-1, anti-PD-L1 or anti-CTLA-4 therapy, and approximately 40% of the dose-escalation patients had previously received checkpoint inhibitors. The paper describes the monotherapy dose-escalation part (N ≈ 52 patients) of the phase I trial of ivuxolimab. Of the approximately 54 patients in dose escalation, around 20 had hepatocellular carcinoma, some 15 had melanoma, 9 had renal cell carcinoma and 9 had head and neck cancer. Intravenous ivuxolimab was administered to patients every 2 weeks at six dose levels: 0.01, 0.1, 0.3, 1.5, 3 and 10 mg/kg. The point of sequencing TCRbeta in the periphery was to test whether ivuxolimab changed TCR sequence diversity and drove clonal T-cell expansion. Partial responses were achieved by three dose-escalation patients, of whom one had hepatocellular carcinoma and two had cutaneous melanoma. What the work shows at the level of the full study, not this receptor alone: On average, CD8+ T cells showed more expanded clones than CD4+ T cells after ivuxolimab. At doses from 0.1 to 3.0 mg/kg, clonal expansion was seen in both CD4+ and CD8+ blood T cells between baseline and week 6. Antigen specificity was not determined for the clonally expanded peripheral T cells. In the 0.1-3.0 mg/kg groups, partial responders had among the lowest normalized peripheral clonal expansion, particularly in CD8+ T cells. Low levels of normalized T-cell clonal expansion were also seen in some patients who did not respond.

Genomic DNA was isolated from the sorted cells so that the TCRbeta CDR3 region could be sequenced. The immunoSEQ Assay was used for sequencing of TCRbeta CDR3 regions. As stored in TCRdb, this immuneACCESS dataset retains in-frame rearrangements with V and J assigned. A fraction of the clones does not appear; measured against another copy, unresolved V genes explain less than half of the discrepancy, and the remainder lacks a known reason. The sample has 70,000 to 80,000 clones on record, over 75% of them singletons. Clones ranked in the top ten supply roughly 0.98% of the sample. Patients with autoimmune disease history or receiving systemic immunosuppression were excluded from the trial. Peripheral blood for TCR sequencing was collected from all dose cohorts at baseline, on cycle 4 day 1, and on cycle 7 day 1. The samples were taken from a phase I, first-in-human, multicenter, open-label dose-escalation trial of ivuxolimab. The trial enrolled adults with locally advanced or metastatic head and neck squamous cell, hepatocellular, melanoma or renal cell carcinoma. Before TCR sequencing, CD4+ and CD8+ T cells were separately sorted from peripheral blood.

The CDR1 and CDR2 encoded by the germline V gene are MDHEN and SYDVKM. The CDR3 sequence holds 15 residues, the cysteine and phenylalanine included. The CDR3 DNA has 45 bases and is translated from base 1. V ends up 3 bases short and J 2 bases short, with an unmatched junction base count of 4. On this clone: Its antigen is still unknown. The input lacks base qualities; no much larger clone sits a single base away.

The clonotype was recovered from an adult with an advanced solid tumor such as melanoma, head and neck, liver or kidney cancer. The chain is assembled from TRBV28 and TRBJ1-2; 9 bases in the junction line up with TRBD1. Sequences were derived from CD4+ or CD8+ T cells sorted from blood, sampled in a trial of the OX40 agonist ivuxolimab. DNA sequence: TGTGCCAGCAGTTTCGCCGGGACAGGGAACTATGGCTACACCTTC. This sequence encodes CASSFAGTGNYGYTF.